This T cell receptor (beta chain) was identified during a study of blood T cell repertoires in COVID-19. Study details: The United States, Italy and Spain were the sources of the acute and convalescent COVID-19 samples. PBMCs, B-cell-depleted T cells, or T cells provided the cDNA or gDNA that made up the material.

This CDR3 region has 15 residues. Germline CDR1 is GTSNPN and CDR2 is SVGIG (reference sequence). The J segment lost 3 bases and the V segment lost 0 bases, leaving 4 bases of the junction unmatched. The authors' processing: Amplification with reference gene primers provided the estimates of nucleated cell counts. TCRdb's table, derived via immunoSEQ multiplex PCR, lists solely in-frame clones and lacks some. V, J and clone size are those of that table, while D and trimming were read from the DNA. The table lists 60,000 or so clones, 76% of them singletons. The clonotype originates from a woman between 50 and 59 years old with active or convalescent COVID-19. Material: peripheral blood. The chain couples TRBV30 to TRBJ2-7; 11 bases map to TRBD2. DNA for the CDR3: TGTGCCTGGAGTGTACGGACTAGCGGGTACTACGAGCAGTACTTC. Amino acids: CAWSVRTSGYYEQYF.